This is a list of T cell receptor beta chains from one sample in a study of T cells in Graves' hyperthyroidism and ophthalmopathy. TCRdb called the multiplex PCR reads again in MiXCR, with one record for every CDR3 protein. This repertoire shows approximately 640,000 distinct CDR3 sequences, around 16% found once; its top ten account for roughly a sixth. The sequenced sample consisted of blood. Receptor source: a man aged 45 to 65 with Graves' hyperthyroidism. The CDR3 runs from the conserved cysteine through the conserved F or W. The D gene is left open where the match is weak. Size is omitted from some rows. Given values are once, few, many or a class for expanded clones.

clone_size,d_call,v_call,j_call,cdr3_nt,cdr3_aa
many,TRBD1,TRBV7-3,TRBJ2-7,TGTGCCAGCAGTCGGACAGGGGGCATGTACGAGCAGTACTTC,CASSRTGGMYEQYF
once,.,TRBV7-2,TRBJ2-2,TGTGCCAGCAGCTTAGATCCGGCCACCGGGGAGCTGTTTTTT,CASSLDPATGELFF
many,.,TRBV28,TRBJ2-4,TGTGCCAGCTGTCGAGGGGTCATTCAGTACTTC,CASCRGVIQYF
many,TRBD2,TRBV28,TRBJ2-7,TGTGCCAGCAGTTTAATGACTAGCGGGAGTTACGAGCAGTACTTC,CASSLMTSGSYEQYF
.,.,TRBV20-1,TRBJ2-7,TGCAGTGCCATCCCCGTCGTTGAGCACGAGCAGTACTTC,CSAIPVVEHEQYF
few,.,TRBV28,TRBJ1-4,TGTGCCAGCAGTTTTATAGCGACGGGGGCGCCCAATGAAAAACTGTTTTTT,CASSFIATGAPNEKLFF
many,TRBD1,TRBV7-3,TRBJ2-2,TGTGCCAGCAGCCCTTGGACAGGGGACACCGGGGAGCTGTTTTTT,CASSPWTGDTGELFF
.,.,TRBV14,TRBJ1-2,TGTGCCAGCAGCCAAGGTCATGGGGTTGGCTACACCTTC,CASSQGHGVGYTF
few,TRBD1,TRBV19,TRBJ2-2,TGTGCCAGTATTCAGGGGGCTTCGAACACCGGGGAGCTGTTTTTT,CASIQGASNTGELFF
many,TRBD2,TRBV12-3/TRBV12-4,TRBJ2-5,TGTGCCAGCACCCCCGGGGGGTTAGCGGGAGGCGGGGAGACCCAGTACTTC,CASTPGGLAGGGETQYF
.,.,TRBV20-1,TRBJ2-3,TGCAGTGCTAGAGTCGGGACACTTACTCGGACAGATACGCAGTATTTT,CSARVGTLTRTDTQYF
many,.,TRBV10-2,TRBJ1-2,TGCGCCAGCAGTGATAGGCCAAGAACCTATGGCTACACCTTC,CASSDRPRTYGYTF
.,TRBD2,TRBV5-5,TRBJ2-1,TGTGCCAGCGGTTTCCTAGCGGGCGCCAGCTCCTACAATGAGCAGTTCTTC,CASGFLAGASSYNEQFF
.,.,TRBV18,TRBJ2-7,TGTGCCAGCTCACCACCAGGGCTCTACGAGCAGTACTTC,CASSPPGLYEQYF
.,.,TRBV28,TRBJ2-2,TGTGCCAGCAGTTTAGCGACAACCGGGGAGCTGTTTTTT,CASSLATTGELFF
many,.,TRBV7-9,TRBJ2-2,TGTGCCAGCACCTCCCCTTCGAACACCGGGGAGCTGTTTTTT,CASTSPSNTGELFF
many,.,TRBV12-3/TRBV12-4,TRBJ1-1,TGTGCCAGCAGCATAAGGCGAACTGAAGCTTTCTTT,CASSIRRTEAFF
many,TRBD2,TRBV20-1,TRBJ2-5,TGCAGTGCTAGCCTTGTAGCGGGAGGGCTGGAGACCCAGTACTTC,CSASLVAGGLETQYF
.,TRBD1,TRBV6-2/TRBV6-3,TRBJ2-5,TGTGCCAGCAGCCCGGGACAGGCCGCATGGGAGACCCAGTACTTC,CASSPGQAAWETQYF
many,.,TRBV7-8,TRBJ1-4,TGTGCCAGCAGCTTAGCTTGGCAGGGAGGGGAAAAACTGTTTTTT,CASSLAWQGGEKLFF
.,TRBD1,TRBV2,TRBJ2-5,TGTGCCAGCAAGAGGCAGGGGGTCCAAGAGACCCAGTACTTC,CASKRQGVQETQYF
.,.,TRBV5-4,TRBJ2-5,TGTGCCAGCAGCTTTGTGGAGCGGGAGACCCAGTACTTC,CASSFVERETQYF
.,.,TRBV10-1,TRBJ2-7,TGCGCCAGCAGTGAGCGGATTGGGACTTCTAACTCCTACGAGCAGTACTTC,CASSERIGTSNSYEQYF
many,TRBD1,TRBV6-6,TRBJ1-4,TGTGCCAGCAGTTACTCGATCCGGACAGGGCGGGAAAAACTGTTTTTT,CASSYSIRTGREKLFF
many,TRBD1,TRBV10-3,TRBJ1-2,TGTGCCATCAGTGCCCCGGGACAGGGCTATGGCTACACCTTC,CAISAPGQGYGYTF
many,.,TRBV12-3/TRBV12-4,TRBJ2-1,TGTGCCAGCAGTTTATGGCGAGACAGGTACAATGAGCAGTTCTTC,CASSLWRDRYNEQFF
.,.,TRBV5-5,TRBJ1-1,TGTGCCAGCAGCAGAACTCCCGACAGTTCCACTGAAGCTTTCTTT,CASSRTPDSSTEAFF
.,TRBD1,TRBV10-3,TRBJ2-1,TGTGCCATCAGAGACAGGGGGACCTACAATGAGCAGTTCTTC,CAIRDRGTYNEQFF
few,TRBD2,TRBV3-1,TRBJ2-3,TGTGCCAGCAGCCAACATCTAGCGGGAGGGCCAGATACGCAGTATTTT,CASSQHLAGGPDTQYF
.,TRBD2,TRBV20-1,TRBJ2-4,TGCAGTGCAAGGAATCTAGCGGGGGTAGCCAAAAACATTCAGTACTTC,CSARNLAGVAKNIQYF
many,TRBD2,TRBV9,TRBJ2-7,TGTGCCAGCAGCGTAGGACTAGCGGAGGGGTACGAGCAGTACTTC,CASSVGLAEGYEQYF
.,.,TRBV5-1,TRBJ2-2,TGCGCCAGCAACGACGTACAGGGACCCGGGGAGCTGTTTTTT,CASNDVQGPGELFF
.,.,TRBV19,TRBJ1-5,TGTGCCAGTAGTATTCGCCATAGCAATCAGCCCCAGCATTTT,CASSIRHSNQPQHF
.,TRBD2,TRBV19,TRBJ2-3,TGTGCCAGTGGAACCGGGACTAGCAGAGATACGCAGTATTTT,CASGTGTSRDTQYF
.,.,TRBV10-3,TRBJ2-1,TGTGCCATCAGAGTGGGACAAGGAAATGAGCAGTTCTTC,CAIRVGQGNEQFF
many,TRBD1,TRBV10-3,TRBJ2-7,TGTGCCATCAGAGATACCAGGGACAGCCACGAGCAGTACTTC,CAIRDTRDSHEQYF
many,TRBD1,TRBV28,TRBJ1-5,TGTGCCAGCAGGGCGGGACAGCTTAGCAATCAGCCCCAGCATTTT,CASRAGQLSNQPQHF
.,.,TRBV20-1,TRBJ2-7,TGCAGTGCTAGAGCTAATAACTACGAGCAGTACTTC,CSARANNYEQYF
many,TRBD2,TRBV18,TRBJ2-5,TGTGCCAGCTCACCACCGCCGGGACTAGCGGGTCTCTACCAAGAGACCCAGTACTTC,CASSPPPGLAGLYQETQYF
many,.,TRBV6-1,TRBJ1-6,TGTGCCAGCAGTTATATGACGTTAAATTCACCCCTCCACTTT,CASSYMTLNSPLHF
once,.,TRBV28,TRBJ2-7,TGTGCCAGCACCAAAAGGTCGTCACTCGGCTCCTACGAGCAGTACTTC,CASTKRSSLGSYEQYF
many,.,TRBV7-2,TRBJ1-6,TGTGCCAGCAGCTTAGCCGTTCCGGAAAATTCACCCCTCCACTTT,CASSLAVPENSPLHF
.,.,TRBV6-2/TRBV6-3,TRBJ2-7,TGTGCCAGCGCCTCCAGTCGAGGGGCGTCCTACGAGCAGTACTTC,CASASSRGASYEQYF
many,.,TRBV19,TRBJ1-4,TGTGCCAGCAGGGTAGGGCACAATAATGAAAAACTGTTTTTT,CASRVGHNNEKLFF
.,TRBD1,TRBV7-3,TRBJ2-1,TGTGCCAGCAGCCCCCTCGGGACAGCAACCTACAATGAGCAGTTCTTC,CASSPLGTATYNEQFF